The clone carrying this T cell receptor beta chain was counted many times. This sample was included in a study of T cells in Graves' hyperthyroidism and ophthalmopathy. TCR beta CDR3 sequences were amplified from RNA transcripts. RT-PCR in the first round (using the HTBI primer set) targeted the TCR CDR3. TCRdb independently ran MiXCR on the multiplex PCR reads; one entry per CDR3 protein. This table has about 500,000 distinct CDR3 sequences, 16% appearing once. The germline gives CDR1 MNHEY, CDR2 SMNVEV (reference sequence). The CDR3 is made up of 16 amino acids. The trim removed 6 bases at V and 2 bases at J, leaving 6 bases unmatched.

The chain couples TRBV27 to TRBJ2-1; TRBD2 aligns across 11 bases. The sample consisted of blood. This sequence originates from a woman aged 18-29 years with Graves' hyperthyroidism. The CDR3 protein is CASSTKGLAAYNEQFF. For the CDR3, the DNA is TGTGCCAGCAGCACAAAGGGACTAGCGGCCTACAATGAGCAGTTCTTC.